The rows below give T cell receptor beta chains drawn from one sample of a study of cytomegalovirus exposure and HLA in healthy donors. Repertoires were generated with immunoSEQ multiplex PCR, while TCRdb's copy carries only in-frame clones and drops some. The data show about 130,000 clones, roughly 82% seen once. The sequenced sample consisted of PBMCs. These receptors all come from a boy aged 5-17 years in good health and CMV-seronegative. CDR3s include the opening cysteine and the closing phenylalanine or tryptophan. A D gene is named only where the DNA matches it firmly. Clone size is given for some rows only: seen once, a few or many times, or a class if the clone is expanded.

cdr3_aa cdr3_nt v_call clone_size j_call d_call
CASSLDLGGEQFF TGTGCCAGCAGCTTAGATTTGGGAGGGGAGCAGTTCTTC TRBV11-2 few TRBJ2-1 TRBD2
CSVGDTSYEQYF TGCAGCGTAGGGGACACCTCCTACGAGCAGTACTTC TRBV29-1 once TRBJ2-7 .
CASSVGGVAGGGSYNEQFF TGTGCCAGCAGCGTAGGTGGGGTAGCGGGAGGCGGATCCTACAATGAGCAGTTCTTC TRBV9 . TRBJ2-1 TRBD2
CASSSGQGFADEQYF TGTGCCAGCAGCTCCGGACAGGGTTTTGCCGACGAGCAGTACTTC TRBV5-6 . TRBJ2-7 TRBD1
CASSLYNEQYF TGTGCCAGCAGCTTATATAACGAGCAGTACTTC TRBV7-2 . TRBJ2-7 .
CAWMTGVTGNTIYF TGTGCCTGGATGACAGGGGTTACAGGAAACACCATATATTTT TRBV30 . TRBJ1-3 TRBD1
CASSSGTSNEKLFF TGTGCCAGCAGCTCTGGGACAAGTAATGAAAAACTGTTTTTT TRBV7-8 . TRBJ1-4 .
CAWSVDLTNPQPQHF TGTGCCTGGAGTGTAGACCTGACAAATCCCCAGCCCCAGCATTTT TRBV30 . TRBJ1-5 .
CASSSGTSGITQYF TGTGCCAGCAGTTCTGGGACTAGCGGGATTACGCAGTATTTT TRBV6-5 . TRBJ2-3 TRBD2
CASSERDRDYEQYF TGTGCCAGCAGTGAGAGGGACAGAGACTACGAGCAGTACTTC TRBV6-1 . TRBJ2-7 TRBD1
CASGPLRTVNTEAFF TGCGCCAGCGGTCCTCTCCGGACAGTGAACACTGAAGCTTTCTTT TRBV5-1 . TRBJ1-1 .
CASSYVARGEAFF TGTGCCAGCAGTTACGTCGCCAGGGGAGAAGCTTTCTTT TRBV6-5 . TRBJ1-1 .
CASSPTGANTEAFF TGTGCCAGCTCACCGACAGGGGCGAACACTGAAGCTTTCTTT TRBV18 . TRBJ1-1 TRBD1
CASSPGLAGESNEQFF TGCGCCAGCAGCCCGGGACTAGCGGGAGAAAGCAATGAGCAGTTCTTC TRBV4-1 few TRBJ2-1 TRBD2
CASSLFPVNTEAFF TGCGCCAGCAGCTTGTTCCCGGTGAACACTGAAGCTTTCTTT TRBV5-1 . TRBJ1-1 .
CASSVGQGAGELFF TGTGCCAGCAGTGTGGGACAGGGGGCCGGGGAGCTGTTTTTT TRBV2 . TRBJ2-2 TRBD1
CASSLGLAGTDTQYF TGTGCCAGCAGCCTCGGGCTAGCGGGAACCGATACGCAGTATTTT TRBV5-4 . TRBJ2-3 TRBD2
CASSWILAGGNEQFF TGCGCCAGCAGCTGGATACTAGCGGGAGGCAATGAGCAGTTCTTC TRBV5-1 . TRBJ2-1 TRBD2
CASSQVGGPEAFF TGCGCCAGCAGCCAAGTCGGGGGACCTGAAGCTTTCTTT TRBV4-1 . TRBJ1-1 .
CAWSGDRGSAAQHF TGTGCCTGGAGCGGGGACAGGGGGTCCGCGGCCCAGCATTTT TRBV30 . TRBJ1-5 TRBD1
CASSQDKAASTDTQYF TGCGCCAGCAGCCAAGATAAAGCGGCTAGCACAGATACGCAGTATTTT TRBV4-1 . TRBJ2-3 .
CASSLDPGQPAHSPLHF TGCGCCAGCAGCTTGGACCCGGGACAGCCGGCGCACTCACCCCTCCACTTT TRBV5-1 . TRBJ1-6 TRBD1
CASSQVLGLAESYEQYF TGCGCCAGCAGCCAAGTTCTCGGGCTAGCGGAGAGCTACGAGCAGTACTTC TRBV4-3 . TRBJ2-7 TRBD2
CASTRQGSNTEAFF TGTGCCAGCACCCGACAGGGATCGAACACTGAAGCTTTCTTT TRBV7-9 . TRBJ1-1 TRBD1
CASSPTAVSLTYEQYF TGTGCCAGCAGCCCAACAGCCGTTTCTTTGACCTACGAGCAGTACTTC TRBV5-6 once TRBJ2-7 .
CASQTGEEGNQPQHF TGCGCCAGCCAGACAGGGGAGGAAGGCAATCAGCCCCAGCATTTT TRBV4-1 . TRBJ1-5 TRBD1
CASSLGGQGNTIYF TGCGCCAGCAGCTTGGGGGGACAGGGAAACACCATATATTTT TRBV5-1 . TRBJ1-3 TRBD1
CASSPGTGNTEAFF TGTGCCAGTAGCCCCGGGACAGGGAACACTGAAGCTTTCTTT TRBV19 . TRBJ1-1 TRBD1
CASSDYKGGPGEQFF TGTGCCAGCAGCGACTATAAGGGAGGGCCAGGTGAGCAGTTCTTC TRBV9 . TRBJ2-1 TRBD2
CASSPRLWEDQYF TGTGCCAGCAGCCCCAGACTCTGGGAGGACCAGTACTTC TRBV9 . TRBJ2-5 .
CASSERTGELFF TGTGCCAGCAGTGAGAGGACCGGGGAGCTGTTTTTT TRBV7-3 . TRBJ2-2 .
CASSRGTVYNEQFF TGTGCCAGCAGCCGCGGGACTGTTTACAATGAGCAGTTCTTC TRBV27 few TRBJ2-1 .
CASSSRDRDQETQYF TGTGCCAGCAGCTCCCGGGACAGGGATCAAGAGACCCAGTACTTC TRBV11-3 . TRBJ2-5 TRBD1
CASSQGLAGGGEQFF TGTGCCAGCAGCCAGGGACTAGCGGGAGGAGGGGAGCAGTTCTTC TRBV5-4 . TRBJ2-1 TRBD2
CASSSMAGDYEQYF TGTGCCAGCAGTTCAATGGCAGGGGACTACGAGCAGTACTTC TRBV28 . TRBJ2-7 .
CASSLSGGFTDTQYF TGTGCCAGCAGTTTATCTGGGGGGTTCACAGATACGCAGTATTTT TRBV27 . TRBJ2-3 .
CASSGIQGSGELFF TGTGCCAGCAGCGGGATACAGGGAAGCGGGGAGCTGTTTTTT TRBV5-4 . TRBJ2-2 .
CASSQDIREGVTNEKLFF TGTGCCAGCAGCCAAGATATCAGGGAGGGGGTGACTAATGAAAAACTGTTTTTT TRBV4-2 few TRBJ1-4 .
CASKRSGDVKGGELFF TGCGCCAGCAAGCGCAGCGGGGACGTAAAGGGCGGGGAGCTGTTTTTT TRBV5-1 . TRBJ2-2 TRBD2
CASSQDRIQETQYF TGCGCCAGCAGCCAAGACAGGATTCAAGAGACCCAGTACTTC TRBV4-3 . TRBJ2-5 .
CASGLDQGGAAFF TGTGCTAGTGGTTTGGATCAGGGGGGAGCAGCTTTCTTT TRBV12-5 . TRBJ1-1 TRBD1
CASSYIGGPYQPQHF TGTGCCAGCAGTTACATCGGGGGACCCTATCAGCCCCAGCATTTT TRBV6-7 . TRBJ1-5 .
CASSPRDRGPEKLFF TGTGCCAGCAGCCCCCGGGACAGGGGGCCGGAAAAACTGTTTTTT TRBV7-9 . TRBJ1-4 TRBD1
CASSTGRGETQYF TGTGCCAGTAGTACGGGGCGGGGAGAGACCCAGTACTTC TRBV19 . TRBJ2-5 .
CASSLVIGGAGYGYTF TGCGCCAGCAGCTTGGTTATTGGTGGGGCTGGCTATGGCTACACCTTC TRBV5-1 . TRBJ1-2 .
CASSSGGPQITDTQYF TGTGCCAGCAGCTCCGGCGGGCCCCAGATCACAGATACGCAGTATTTT TRBV2 . TRBJ2-3 .
CASSLEGREGSYGYTF TGTGCCAGCAGCTTAGAAGGCAGGGAGGGAAGCTATGGCTACACCTTC TRBV11-3 . TRBJ1-2 .
CASSYSPSYGYTF TGTGCCAGCAGTTACTCCCCGTCCTATGGCTACACCTTC TRBV6-5 . TRBJ1-2 .
CASSSRSGTPMGSPLHF TGTGCCAGCAGCTCCCGGAGCGGGACACCAATGGGTTCACCCCTCCACTTT TRBV5-4 . TRBJ1-6 .
CASSGGGASTDTQYF TGTGCCAGTAGTGGCGGCGGGGCTAGCACAGATACGCAGTATTTT TRBV19 . TRBJ2-3 .
CASSYTGVGEKLFF TGTGCCAGCAGTTATACAGGGGTTGGGGAAAAACTGTTTTTT TRBV6-6 . TRBJ1-4 TRBD1
CASSSTPPVYNEQFF TGTGCCAGCAGTTCGACTCCCCCCGTATACAATGAGCAGTTCTTC TRBV27 . TRBJ2-1 .
CASSWGVAGPYEQYF TGCGCCAGCAGCTGGGGGGTAGCGGGCCCCTACGAGCAGTACTTC TRBV5-1 . TRBJ2-7 TRBD2
CASSHVVQGTLYSNQPQHF TGTGCCAGCAGTCACGTTGTTCAGGGGACCCTTTATAGCAATCAGCCCCAGCATTTT TRBV6-8 . TRBJ1-5 .
CASSSPEQTYEQYF TGCGCCAGCAGCTCGCCCGAGCAAACCTACGAGCAGTACTTC TRBV5-1 . TRBJ2-7 .